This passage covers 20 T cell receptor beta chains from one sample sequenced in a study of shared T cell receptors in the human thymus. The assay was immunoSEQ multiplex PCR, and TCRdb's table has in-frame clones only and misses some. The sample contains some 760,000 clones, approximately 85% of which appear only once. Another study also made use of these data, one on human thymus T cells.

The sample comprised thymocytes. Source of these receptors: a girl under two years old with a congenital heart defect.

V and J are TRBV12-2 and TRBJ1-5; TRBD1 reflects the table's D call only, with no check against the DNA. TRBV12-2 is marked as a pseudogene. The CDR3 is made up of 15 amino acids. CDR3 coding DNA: TGTGCAAGTCGCTTAATTTGGGACAGGGAACAGCCCCAGCATTTT. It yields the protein CASRLIWDREQPQHF.

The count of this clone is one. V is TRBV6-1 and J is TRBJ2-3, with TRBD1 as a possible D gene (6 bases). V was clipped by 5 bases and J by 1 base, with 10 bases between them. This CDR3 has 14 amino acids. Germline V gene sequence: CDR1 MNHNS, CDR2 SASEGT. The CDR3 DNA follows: TGTGCCAGCAGTAGGGACAATCGCACAGATACGCAGTATTTT. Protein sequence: CASSRDNRTDTQYF.

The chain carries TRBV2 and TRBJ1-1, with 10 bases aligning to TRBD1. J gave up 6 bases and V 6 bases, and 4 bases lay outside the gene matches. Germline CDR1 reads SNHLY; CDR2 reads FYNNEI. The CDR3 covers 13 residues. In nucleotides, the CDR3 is TGTGCCAGCAGCTCCGGGACAGGGGCTGAAGCTTTCTTT. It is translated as CASSSGTGAEAFF.

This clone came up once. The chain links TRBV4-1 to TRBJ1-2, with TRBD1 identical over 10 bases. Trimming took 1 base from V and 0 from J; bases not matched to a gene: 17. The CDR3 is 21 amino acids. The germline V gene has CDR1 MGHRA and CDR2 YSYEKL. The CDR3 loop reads CASSQGRRGGTGVNPNYGYTF. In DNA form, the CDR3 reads TGCGCCAGCAGCCAAGGTAGAAGAGGAGGGACAGGGGTTAACCCTAACTATGGCTACACCTTC.

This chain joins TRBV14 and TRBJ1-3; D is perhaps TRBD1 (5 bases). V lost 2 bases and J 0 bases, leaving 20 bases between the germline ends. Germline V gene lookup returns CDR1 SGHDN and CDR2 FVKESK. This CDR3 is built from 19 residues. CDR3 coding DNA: TGTGCCAGCAGCCAAAAACAGGTTCCAACCCATCCCTCTGGAAACACCATATATTTT. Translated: CASSQKQVPTHPSGNTIYF.

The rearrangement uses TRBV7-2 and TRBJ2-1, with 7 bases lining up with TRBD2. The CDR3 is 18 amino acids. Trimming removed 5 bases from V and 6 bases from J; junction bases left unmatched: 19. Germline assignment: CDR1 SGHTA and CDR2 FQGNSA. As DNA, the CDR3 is TGTGCCAGCAGCCCGGGGGGTACCGGGGGGATCTATCTCAATGAGCAGTTCTTC. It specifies CASSPGGTGGIYLNEQFF.

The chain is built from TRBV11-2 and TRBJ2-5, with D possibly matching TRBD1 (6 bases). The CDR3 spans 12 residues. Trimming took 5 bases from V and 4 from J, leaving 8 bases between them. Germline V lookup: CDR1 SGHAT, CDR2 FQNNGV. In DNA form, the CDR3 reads TGTGCCAGCAGCCAGGGGATAGAGACCCAGTACTTC. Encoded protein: CASSQGIETQYF.

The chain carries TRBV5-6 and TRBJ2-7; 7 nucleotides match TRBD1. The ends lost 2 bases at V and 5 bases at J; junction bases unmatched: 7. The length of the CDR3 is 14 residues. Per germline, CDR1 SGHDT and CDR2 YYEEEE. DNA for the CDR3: TGTGCCAGCAGCTTCCCTGGGACAGTTAACGAGCAGTACTTC. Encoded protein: CASSFPGTVNEQYF.

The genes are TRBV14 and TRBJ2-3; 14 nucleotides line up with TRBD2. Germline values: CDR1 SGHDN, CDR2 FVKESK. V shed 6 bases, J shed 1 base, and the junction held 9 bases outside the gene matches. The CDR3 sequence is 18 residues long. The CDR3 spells CASRPGTSGGPCTDTQYF. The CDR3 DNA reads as TGTGCCAGCAGACCCGGGACTAGCGGGGGCCCTTGCACAGATACGCAGTATTTT.

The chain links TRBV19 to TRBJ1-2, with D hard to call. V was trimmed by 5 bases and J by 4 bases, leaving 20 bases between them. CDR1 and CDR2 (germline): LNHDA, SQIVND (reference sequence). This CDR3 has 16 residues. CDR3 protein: CASSDYWGPWFYGYTF. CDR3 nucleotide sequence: TGTGCCAGTAGTGACTATTGGGGTCCTTGGTTCTATGGCTACACCTTC.

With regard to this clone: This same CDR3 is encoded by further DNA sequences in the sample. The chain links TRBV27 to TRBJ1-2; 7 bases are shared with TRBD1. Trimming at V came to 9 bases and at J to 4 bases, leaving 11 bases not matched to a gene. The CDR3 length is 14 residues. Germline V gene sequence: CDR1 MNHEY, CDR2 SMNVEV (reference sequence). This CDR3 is CASTPRTGPYGYTF. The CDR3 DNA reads TGTGCCAGTACTCCACGGACAGGTCCCTATGGCTACACCTTC.

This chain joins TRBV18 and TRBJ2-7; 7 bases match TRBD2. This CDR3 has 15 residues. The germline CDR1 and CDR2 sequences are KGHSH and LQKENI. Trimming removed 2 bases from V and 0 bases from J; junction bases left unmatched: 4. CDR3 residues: CASSPERGFSYEQYF. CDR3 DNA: TGTGCCAGCTCACCAGAGCGGGGTTTCTCCTACGAGCAGTACTTC.

CDR3 nucleotides: TGTGCCAGCAGTTTACTGATTAAGTCGGGGGGGACCCTTGGCACAGATACGCAGTATTTT. This gives the protein CASSLLIKSGGTLGTDTQYF. The chain recombines TRBV28 with TRBJ2-3; 8 nucleotides line up with TRBD2. J was trimmed by 1 base and V by 2 bases; bases with no gene match: 17. This CDR3 is built from 20 residues. Looked up from germline, CDR1 is MDHEN and CDR2 is SYDVKM. Combining the CDR3 with reference TRBV28 and TRBJ2-3 gives the whole variable domain DVKVTQSSRYLVKRTGEKVFLECVQDMDHENMFWYRQDPGLGLRLIYFSYDVKMKEKGDIPEGYSVSREKKERFSLILESASTNQTSMYLCASSLLIKSGGTLGTDTQYFGPGTRLTVL.

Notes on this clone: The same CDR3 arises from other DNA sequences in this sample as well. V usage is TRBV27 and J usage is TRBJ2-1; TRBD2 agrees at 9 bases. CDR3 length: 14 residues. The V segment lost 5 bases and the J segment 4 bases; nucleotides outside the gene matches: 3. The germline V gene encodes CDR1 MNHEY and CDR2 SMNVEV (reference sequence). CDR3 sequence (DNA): TGTGCCAGCAGTAGCGGGGGGTCGTACAATGAGCAGTTCTTC. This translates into CASSSGGSYNEQFF.

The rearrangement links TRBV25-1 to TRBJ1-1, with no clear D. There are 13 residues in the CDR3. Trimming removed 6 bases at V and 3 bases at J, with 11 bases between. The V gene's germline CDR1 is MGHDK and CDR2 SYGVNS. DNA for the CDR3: TGTGCCAGCAGAAGTCAGGAATACACTGAAGCTTTCTTT. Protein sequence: CASRSQEYTEAFF.

CDR3: CSGTGGSNYGYTF. In nucleotides, the CDR3 is TGCAGCGGTACAGGGGGGAGTAACTATGGCTACACCTTC. The J gene is TRBJ1-2, the V gene TRBV29-1; TRBD1 matches at 8 bases. This CDR3 is 13 amino acids long. CDR1 SQVTM and CDR2 ANQGSEA come from the germline V gene. Trimming removed 7 bases from V and 1 base from J; junction bases left unmatched: 5.

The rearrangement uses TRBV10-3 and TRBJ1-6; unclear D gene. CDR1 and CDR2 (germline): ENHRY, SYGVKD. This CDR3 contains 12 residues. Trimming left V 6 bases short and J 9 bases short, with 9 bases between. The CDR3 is CAIRKEGSPLHF. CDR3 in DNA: TGTGCCATCAGGAAAGAGGGTTCACCCCTCCACTTT.

CDR3 region: CAWSVTGFGTEAFF. CDR3 DNA sequence: TGTGCCTGGAGTGTGACAGGGTTCGGCACTGAAGCTTTCTTT. V gene TRBV30 combines with J gene TRBJ1-1, with 7 bases identical to TRBD1. The CDR3 sequence is 14 residues long. Losses at the gene ends were 0 bases for V and 4 bases for J; bases not matched to a gene: 5. The germline gives CDR1 GTSNPN, CDR2 SVGIG (reference sequence).

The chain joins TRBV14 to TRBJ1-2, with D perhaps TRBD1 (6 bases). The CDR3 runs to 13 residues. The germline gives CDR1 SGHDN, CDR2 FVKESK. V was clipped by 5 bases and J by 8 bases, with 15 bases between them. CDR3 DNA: TGTGCCAGCAGCGAAACAGGGAGTGAGGGCTACACCTTC. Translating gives CASSETGSEGYTF.

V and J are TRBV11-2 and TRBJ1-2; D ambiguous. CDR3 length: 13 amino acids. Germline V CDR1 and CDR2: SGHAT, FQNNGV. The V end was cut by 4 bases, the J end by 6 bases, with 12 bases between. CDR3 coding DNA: TGTGCCAGCAGCTCACGGGCCGGGGATGGCTACACCTTC. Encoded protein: CASSSRAGDGYTF. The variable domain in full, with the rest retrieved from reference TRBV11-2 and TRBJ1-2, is EAGVAQSPRYKIIEKRQSVAFWCNPISGHATLYWYQQILGQGPKLLIQFQNNGVVDDSQLPKDRFSAERLKGVDSTLKIQPAKLEDSAVYLCASSSRAGDGYTFGSGTRLTVV.